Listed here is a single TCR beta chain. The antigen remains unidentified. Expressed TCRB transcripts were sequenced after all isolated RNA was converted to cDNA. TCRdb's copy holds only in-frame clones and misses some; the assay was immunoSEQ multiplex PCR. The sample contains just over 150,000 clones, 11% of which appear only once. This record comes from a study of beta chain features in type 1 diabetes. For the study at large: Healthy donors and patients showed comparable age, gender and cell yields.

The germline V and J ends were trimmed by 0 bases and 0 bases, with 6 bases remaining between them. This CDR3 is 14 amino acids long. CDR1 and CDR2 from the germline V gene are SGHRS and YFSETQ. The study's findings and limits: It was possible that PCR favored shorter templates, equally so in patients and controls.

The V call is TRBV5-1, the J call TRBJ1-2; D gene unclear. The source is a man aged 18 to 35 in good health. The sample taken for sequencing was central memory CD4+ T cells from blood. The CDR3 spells CASSLEPTNYGYTF. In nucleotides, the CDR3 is TGCGCCAGCAGCTTGGAGCCCACTAACTATGGCTACACCTTC.